This entry lists 3 T cell receptor beta chains sequenced from one sample in a study of T cell changes during pregnancy in multiple sclerosis. Measured with immunoSEQ multiplex PCR; TCRdb has only the in-frame clones, and not every one. This table holds about 75,000 clones, 85% to 95% found once. Material: CD4+ T cells from peripheral blood mononuclear cells, obtained after pregnancy. These receptors were taken from a female donor with multiple sclerosis, enrolled in a pregnancy study.

V gene TRBV5-8 combines with J gene TRBJ1-5; the D gene is possibly TRBD1 (6 bases). V was pared by 4 bases and J by 6 bases, with 17 bases between. The CDR3 contains 15 residues. The V gene's germline CDR1 is SGHTS and CDR2 YDEGEE. DNA for the CDR3: TGTGCCAGCAGCCGCGGTGAGGGGGGGCTTCAGCCCCAGCATTTT. Amino acids: CASSRGEGGLQPQHF.

This chain uses TRBV27 with TRBJ1-5; the D gene is possibly TRBD1 (6 bases). The CDR3 length is 14 residues. V was clipped by 2 bases and J by 3 bases, with 8 bases between them. From germline, CDR1 is MNHEY and CDR2 SMNVEV (reference sequence). CDR3 sequence reads: CASSLEGVNQPQHF. As DNA, the CDR3 is TGTGCCAGCAGTTTAGAGGGGGTCAATCAGCCCCAGCATTTT.

V gene TRBV7-9 combines with J gene TRBJ2-1, with 9 nucleotides matching TRBD2. Germline CDR1 reads SEHNR; CDR2 reads FQNEAQ (reference sequence). The junction had 7 bases not matched to a gene; V was cut back by 2 bases and J by 8 bases. There are 15 residues in the CDR3. This CDR3 reads CASSLNSGSVDEQFF. The CDR3 DNA reads as TGTGCCAGCAGCTTAAATAGCGGGAGTGTAGATGAGCAGTTCTTC.